This TCR beta chain was documented in a study of cytomegalovirus exposure and HLA in healthy donors. The CDR3 covers 16 residues. Trimming removed 0 bases from V and 4 bases from J, with 13 bases in between. CDR1 and CDR2 from the germline V gene are LNHDA and SQIVND (reference sequence). The study ran its PCR with 60 Vbeta and 13 Jbeta primers. TCRdb keeps only in-frame clones here, not all; method: immunoSEQ multiplex PCR. This table holds 150,000 to 200,000 clones, roughly three quarters found once. The material sequenced was PBMCs. The receptor's source is a man between 18 and 35 years old in good health and CMV-seropositive. The genes are TRBV19 and TRBJ1-5, with a weak D call TRBD1 (5 bases). This CDR3 is CASSIDQGIPNQPQHF. CDR3 nucleotides: TGTGCCAGTAGTATAGATCAGGGTATCCCAAATCAGCCCCAGCATTTT.